The sample holds a few counts of the clone carrying this TCR beta chain. Its antigen is unknown. This entry is derived from a study of T cells in Graves' hyperthyroidism and ophthalmopathy. The study's findings and limits: A model of 13 V-J pairs discriminated ophthalmopathy from stable hyperthyroidism.

V was clipped by 1 base and J by 1 base, with 10 bases between them. This CDR3 spans 16 amino acids. The germline CDR1 and CDR2 sequences are SGHNT and YENEEA. Ophthalmopathy in the patients scored at least 3 on Clinical Activity Score and at least 4 on NOSPECS grade, lasting under 3 months. Template material for amplifying TCR beta CDR3 regions consisted of RNA transcripts. The TCR CDR3 was amplified in a first-round RT-PCR using the HTBI primer set. TCRdb reprocessed the multiplex PCR reads via MiXCR and lists one record per CDR3 protein. The sample lists 500,000 to 650,000 distinct CDR3 sequences; just under 20% were seen once.

This clonotype was obtained from a middle-aged man with Graves' ophthalmopathy. The V gene is TRBV11-3, the J gene TRBJ2-2; possibly TRBD1 or TRBD2 for D (5 bases each). The sequenced sample was blood. CDR3 nucleotide sequence: TGTGCCAGCAGCTTAGCTGGGGGAATGAACACCGGGGAGCTGTTTTTT. Translation gives CASSLAGGMNTGELFF. Based on the CDR3 plus reference TRBV11-3 and TRBJ2-2, the full variable domain is EAGVVQSPRYKIIEKKQPVAFWCNPISGHNTLYWYLQNLGQGPELLIRYENEEAVDDSQLPKDRFSAERLKGVDSTLKIQPAELGDSAVYLCASSLAGGMNTGELFFGEGSRLTVL.